The rows below give T cell receptor beta chains drawn from one sample of a study of early T cells in non-severe SARS-CoV-2 infection. One entry per CDR3 protein results from TCRdb running MiXCR on the 5' RACE reads. The table lists fewer than 40,000 distinct CDR3 sequences, approximately 6% of them singletons. Sequencing was carried out using whole blood. The receptor set was obtained from an adult who was a healthcare worker with PCR-confirmed SARS-CoV-2 infection or an uninfected control (not recorded which). Both conserved end residues are part of each CDR3. Each record gives: clone size, V gene, J gene, D gene, CDR3 protein, CDR3 DNA. The D gene is left open where the match is weak. The size field is filled for only some rows; it gives once, few, many or a size class.

clone_size: -; v_call: TRBV24-1; j_call: TRBJ2-5; d_call: TRBD1; cdr3_aa: CATSEPGQIQETQYF; cdr3_nt: TGTGCCACCAGTGAGCCGGGACAGATACAAGAGACCCAGTACTTC
clone_size: many; v_call: TRBV21-1; j_call: TRBJ2-2; d_call: -; cdr3_aa: CASSKARVAGVGGELFF; cdr3_nt: TGTGCCAGCAGCAAAGCACGGGTAGCGGGAGTGGGCGGGGAGCTGTTTTTT
clone_size: few; v_call: TRBV4-1; j_call: TRBJ2-2; d_call: -; cdr3_aa: CASSQEFGDPTGELFF; cdr3_nt: TGCGCCAGCAGCCAAGAATTTGGAGATCCCACCGGGGAGCTGTTTTTT
clone_size: -; v_call: TRBV29-1; j_call: TRBJ2-3; d_call: TRBD2; cdr3_aa: CSVRPGLAIDTQYF; cdr3_nt: TGCAGCGTTCGTCCCGGACTAGCCATAGATACGCAGTATTTT
clone_size: many; v_call: TRBV4-3; j_call: TRBJ2-3; d_call: -; cdr3_aa: CASSQDRGGTDTQYF; cdr3_nt: TGCGCCAGCAGCCAAGATCGCGGGGGCACAGATACGCAGTATTTT
clone_size: many; v_call: TRBV9; j_call: TRBJ2-4; d_call: -; cdr3_aa: CASSVGGENIQYF; cdr3_nt: TGTGCCAGCAGCGTAGGGGGAGAAAACATTCAGTACTTC
clone_size: many; v_call: TRBV5-6; j_call: TRBJ1-4; d_call: -; cdr3_aa: CASMRVATNEKLFF; cdr3_nt: TGTGCCAGCATGAGAGTTGCAACTAATGAAAAACTGTTTTTT
clone_size: -; v_call: TRBV10-3; j_call: TRBJ1-5; d_call: -; cdr3_aa: CAISPEFNQPQHF; cdr3_nt: TGTGCCATCAGCCCCGAATTCAATCAGCCCCAGCATTTT
clone_size: many; v_call: TRBV7-9; j_call: TRBJ2-5; d_call: -; cdr3_aa: CASSLGGPETQYF; cdr3_nt: TGTGCCAGCAGCTTGGGGGGCCCAGAGACCCAGTACTTC
clone_size: many; v_call: TRBV9; j_call: TRBJ2-2; d_call: -; cdr3_aa: CASSPYELRELFF; cdr3_nt: TGTGCCAGCAGCCCCTATGAGTTGAGGGAGCTGTTTTTT
clone_size: many; v_call: TRBV6-2/TRBV6-3; j_call: TRBJ2-1; d_call: TRBD2; cdr3_aa: CASSYSRTSHEQFF; cdr3_nt: TGTGCCAGCAGTTACTCGAGGACTAGCCATGAGCAGTTCTTC
clone_size: many; v_call: TRBV19; j_call: TRBJ1-5; d_call: -; cdr3_aa: CASLRRSGIQPQHF; cdr3_nt: TGTGCCAGCCTTCGGAGATCAGGCATTCAGCCCCAGCATTTT
clone_size: -; v_call: TRBV7-9; j_call: TRBJ1-2; d_call: -; cdr3_aa: CASSSGPGYTF; cdr3_nt: TGTGCCAGCAGCTCCGGACCGGGCTACACCTTC
clone_size: many; v_call: TRBV30; j_call: TRBJ2-5; d_call: TRBD1; cdr3_aa: CAWSEQGETQYF; cdr3_nt: TGTGCCTGGAGTGAACAGGGGGAGACCCAGTACTTC
clone_size: many; v_call: TRBV29-1; j_call: TRBJ2-3; d_call: TRBD2; cdr3_aa: CSVVPSGISTDTQYF; cdr3_nt: TGCAGCGTTGTACCTAGCGGGATTAGCACAGATACGCAGTATTTT
clone_size: many; v_call: TRBV6-1; j_call: TRBJ2-3; d_call: TRBD2; cdr3_aa: CASSRLAGKTDTQYF; cdr3_nt: TGTGCCAGCAGTCGACTAGCGGGAAAAACAGATACGCAGTATTTT
clone_size: many; v_call: TRBV5-5; j_call: TRBJ1-5; d_call: -; cdr3_aa: CASSFTVGGQPQHF; cdr3_nt: TGTGCCAGCAGCTTCACGGTAGGCGGCCAGCCCCAGCATTTT
clone_size: many; v_call: TRBV29-1; j_call: TRBJ2-1; d_call: -; cdr3_aa: CSVGDPRGPYNEQFF; cdr3_nt: TGCAGCGTTGGAGACCCCCGGGGACCCTACAATGAGCAGTTCTTC
clone_size: -; v_call: TRBV6-5; j_call: TRBJ1-5; d_call: -; cdr3_aa: CASSQGWDNQPQHF; cdr3_nt: TGTGCCAGCAGTCAGGGTTGGGACAATCAGCCCCAGCATTTT
clone_size: few; v_call: TRBV7-8; j_call: TRBJ2-3; d_call: TRBD2; cdr3_aa: CASRLGLAGGPDTQYF; cdr3_nt: TGTGCCAGCAGATTGGGACTAGCGGGAGGCCCGGATACGCAGTATTTT
clone_size: many; v_call: TRBV10-2; j_call: TRBJ2-3; d_call: -; cdr3_aa: CASSDRDRTDTQYF; cdr3_nt: TGCGCCAGCAGTGACCGGGACCGCACAGATACGCAGTATTTT
clone_size: many; v_call: TRBV20-1; j_call: TRBJ1-6; d_call: -; cdr3_aa: CSAREGGNSPLHF; cdr3_nt: TGCAGTGCTAGAGAGGGAGGTAATTCACCCCTCCACTTT
clone_size: many; v_call: TRBV20-1; j_call: TRBJ2-1; d_call: TRBD2; cdr3_aa: CSARGGRSYNEQFF; cdr3_nt: TGCAGTGCTAGAGGCGGGAGATCCTACAATGAGCAGTTCTTC
clone_size: many; v_call: TRBV7-2; j_call: TRBJ2-1; d_call: TRBD2; cdr3_aa: CASSARGAGASLYNEQFF; cdr3_nt: TGTGCCAGCAGCGCCCGAGGAGCGGGAGCTTCCCTCTACAATGAGCAGTTCTTC
clone_size: few; v_call: TRBV11-3; j_call: TRBJ2-7; d_call: -; cdr3_aa: CASSFSLAHEQYF; cdr3_nt: TGTGCCAGCAGCTTTTCTCTAGCCCACGAGCAGTACTTC
clone_size: few; v_call: TRBV20-1; j_call: TRBJ2-5; d_call: TRBD2; cdr3_aa: CSAEDSGRSVETQYF; cdr3_nt: TGCAGTGCCGAAGATAGCGGGAGGAGTGTAGAGACCCAGTACTTC
clone_size: -; v_call: TRBV29-1; j_call: TRBJ1-3; d_call: -; cdr3_aa: CSVEFTGHGNTIYF; cdr3_nt: TGCAGCGTTGAATTCACAGGGCACGGAAACACCATATATTTT
clone_size: many; v_call: TRBV10-3; j_call: TRBJ2-1; d_call: TRBD1; cdr3_aa: CAISQPGQGVNEQFF; cdr3_nt: TGTGCCATCAGTCAACCGGGACAGGGGGTAAATGAGCAGTTCTTC